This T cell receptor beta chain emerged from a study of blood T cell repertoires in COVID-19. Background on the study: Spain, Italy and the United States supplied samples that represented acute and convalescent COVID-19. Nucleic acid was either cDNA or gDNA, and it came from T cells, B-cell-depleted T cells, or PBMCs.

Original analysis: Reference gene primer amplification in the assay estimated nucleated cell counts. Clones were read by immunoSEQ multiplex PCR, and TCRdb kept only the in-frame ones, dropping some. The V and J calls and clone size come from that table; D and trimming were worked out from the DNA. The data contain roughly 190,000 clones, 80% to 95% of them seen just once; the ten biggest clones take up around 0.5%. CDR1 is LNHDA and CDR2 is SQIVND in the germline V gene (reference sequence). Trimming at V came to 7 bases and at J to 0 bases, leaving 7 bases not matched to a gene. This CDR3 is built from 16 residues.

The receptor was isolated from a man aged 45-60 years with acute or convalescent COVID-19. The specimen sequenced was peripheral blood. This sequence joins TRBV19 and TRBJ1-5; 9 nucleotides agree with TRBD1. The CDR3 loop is CASIRTGGNSNQPQHF. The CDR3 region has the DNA TGTGCCAGTATACGAACAGGGGGCAATAGCAATCAGCCCCAGCATTTT.